The 14 T cell receptor beta chains given below trace back to one sample, sequenced in a study of T cells in women clearing cervical HPV infection (dated by TCRdb to the late 2010s). The library came from the immunoSEQ multiplex PCR assay. The table was pulled from immuneACCESS by TCRdb, which kept in-frame rearrangements only. Such tables lose some clones; where checked, under half of the loss comes from unresolved V genes, and the rest has no known cause. This sample's table carries about 32,000 clones. Around 6.6% of the sample goes to the ten largest clones. Material for sequencing was blood buffy coat. All receptors derive from a woman aged 18-70 years with a cervical HPV16 infection that either progressed to CIN3+ or cleared (not recorded which).

Concerning this clone: The read terminates 3 residues ahead of where the CDR3 ends, so the germline J gene completes it. The chain has TRBV20-1 and TRBJ1-6; 8 positions match TRBD1. The germline V gene has CDR1 DFQATT and CDR2 SNEGSKA (reference sequence). The CDR3 runs 13 residues. The junction had 2 bases not matched to a gene; V was cut back by 3 bases and J by 7 bases. The CDR3 DNA, read in part, is TGCAGTGCTAGGGACAGGGAAAATTCACCC. Translated: CSARDRENSP. The CDR3 as a whole reads CSARDRENSPLHF.

The covered CDR3 bases are TGTGCCAGCAGCCCCGGGGGGGACGCCGATACG. Protein sequence: CASSPGGDADT. In full, the CDR3 is CASSPGGDADTQYF. V gene TRBV6-2 or TRBV6-3 combines with J gene TRBJ2-3, with TRBD2 matching 8 bases. Read coverage stops 3 residues before the CDR3 terminus; the germline J gene supplies the remainder. Germline CDR1 reads MNHEY; CDR2 reads SVGEGT. This CDR3 has 14 residues. Unmatched junction bases numbered 8, after V lost 6 bases and J lost 6 bases.

Details on this clone: The sequenced fragment ends 3 residues before the CDR3 boundary, so the rest is inferred from the germline J gene. The chain carries TRBV20-1 and TRBJ2-5; the match to TRBD2 covers 9 bases. The junction had 10 bases not matched to a gene; V was cut back by 7 bases and J by 4 bases. The length of the CDR3 is 14 residues. The germline gives CDR1 DFQATT, CDR2 SNEGSKA (reference sequence). CDR3 DNA, as far as it was read: TGCAGTGGAAAGTCCGCTAGCGGGGTAGAGACC. Translation gives CSGKSASGVET. The CDR3 as a whole reads CSGKSASGVETQYF.

CDR3 DNA (partial): TGTGCCAGCAGTGACTCGGTACAAAAGAACACTGAA. It translates to CASSDSVQKNTE. The entire CDR3 reads CASSDSVQKNTEAFF. The V gene is TRBV6-4, the J gene TRBJ1-1; D ambiguous. The read terminates 3 residues ahead of where the CDR3 ends, so the germline J gene completes it. Per the germline V gene, CDR1 is MRHNA and CDR2 is SNTAGT. V lost 0 bases and J 1 base, leaving 9 bases between the germline ends. The CDR3 is made up of 15 amino acids.

Incomplete CDR3 DNA: TGTGCCAGCAGCTTACAAATTTCTGGAAACACC. Its protein is CASSLQISGNT. The entire CDR3 protein is CASSLQISGNTIYF. The chain combines TRBV11-2 with TRBJ1-3; no clear D gene. The CDR3 end is not reached by the read, which stops 3 residues before it; the germline J gene fills it in. The germline CDR1 and CDR2 sequences are SGHAT and FQNNGV. This CDR3 contains 14 residues. Trimming took 2 bases from V and 1 from J, leaving 6 bases between them.

A word on this clone: Coverage ceases 3 residues before the CDR3 finishes, and the germline J gene fills in the end. The rearrangement uses TRBV6-2 or TRBV6-3 and TRBJ2-2; 7 bases map to TRBD2. This CDR3 is 14 amino acids long. Losses at the gene ends were 8 bases for V and 6 bases for J; bases not matched to a gene: 9. Germline V lookup: CDR1 MNHEY, CDR2 SVGEGT. The CDR3 region is CASARPGRAGELFF. Incomplete CDR3 DNA: TGTGCCAGCGCCCGACCAGGGAGGGCCGGGGAG.

With regard to this clone: The sequence runs out 3 residues before the end of the CDR3; the remainder is reconstructed from the germline J gene. The rearrangement uses TRBV19 and TRBJ2-3; TRBD1 is a possible D gene (6 bases). Germline-derived CDR1 and CDR2 are LNHDA and SQIVND (reference sequence). V was clipped by 1 base and J by 6 bases, with 14 bases between them. The CDR3 runs to 15 residues. Incomplete CDR3 DNA: TGTGCCAGTAGTATAGGAGGACAGTCCTCCGATACG. Amino acids: CASSIGGQSSDT. The CDR3 as a whole reads CASSIGGQSSDTQYF. Variable domain in full (rest from reference TRBV19 and TRBJ2-3): DGGITQSPKYLFRKEGQNVTLSCEQNLNHDAMYWYRQDPGQGLRLIYYSQIVNDFQKGDIAEGYSVSREKKESFPLTVTSAQKNPTAFYLCASSIGGQSSDTQYFGPGTRLTVL.

This clone counts as medium-sized (0.01 to 0.1%) by frequency. The covered CDR3 bases are TGTGCCAGCAGTCTTGGGTCTTCAGGTGAA. It specifies CASSLGSSGE. The complete CDR3 reads CASSLGSSGEAFF. The V call is TRBV7-3, the J call TRBJ1-1; D gene unclear. From the germline J gene comes the end of the CDR3, since the read stops 3 residues before it. From germline, CDR1 is SGHTA and CDR2 FQGTGA. The CDR3 runs 13 residues. The germline V and J ends were trimmed by 6 bases and 7 bases, with 15 bases remaining between them.

Worth noting for this clone: The DNA ends 3 residues before the CDR3 does, and the rest of the CDR3 is filled in from the germline J gene. V gene TRBV19 combines with J gene TRBJ2-5; D unresolved. CDR3 length: 13 amino acids. Germline V gene sequence: CDR1 LNHDA, CDR2 SQIVND (reference sequence). The V and J ends lost 8 bases and 2 bases respectively, with 12 bases between them. CDR3 DNA (partial): TGTGCCAGTCAGGCAGAAGAGCAAGAGACC. Encoded protein: CASQAEEQET. The entire CDR3 protein reads CASQAEEQETQYF.

Details on this clone: The sequence runs out 3 residues before the end of the CDR3; the remainder is reconstructed from the germline J gene. The chain recombines TRBV20-1 with TRBJ1-1, with D tentatively TRBD1 (5 bases). In germline, CDR1 is DFQATT, CDR2 SNEGSKA (reference sequence). V was clipped by 2 bases and J by 3 bases, with 7 bases between them. This CDR3 is 12 amino acids long. Partial CDR3 DNA: TGCAGTGCTAGACAGGGAGACACTGAA. This sequence encodes CSARQGDTE. The entire CDR3 reads CSARQGDTEAFF.

Turning to this clone: The read finishes 3 residues shy of the CDR3 end, and the germline J gene is used to complete it. The V and J genes are TRBV2 and TRBJ1-5; D is perhaps TRBD1 (5 bases). V lost 4 bases to trimming and J lost 4 bases, with 8 bases between them. The CDR3 totals 13 residues. Germline assignment: CDR1 SNHLY and CDR2 FYNNEI. The CDR3 protein is CASSAPGNQPQHF. The part of the CDR3 DNA that was read is TGTGCCAGCAGTGCCCCAGGGAATCAGCCC. Complete variable domain (other parts from reference TRBV2 and TRBJ1-5): EPEVTQTPSHQVTQMGQEVILRCVPISNHLYFYWYRQILGQKVEFLVSFYNNEISEKSEIFDDQFSVERPDGSNFTLKIRSTKLEDSAMYFCASSAPGNQPQHFGDGTRLSIL.

Notes on this clone: The observed sequence ends 3 residues before the CDR3 terminus, with the missing tail filled in from the germline J gene. Additional DNA sequences in this sample encode the identical CDR3. The chain couples TRBV18 to TRBJ2-7, with 7 nucleotides matching TRBD1. V lost 1 base to trimming and J lost 5 bases; unmatched junction nucleotides: 8. The CDR3 length is 15 residues. Germline-derived CDR1 and CDR2 are KGHSH and LQKENI. CDR3 DNA, as far as it was read: TGTGCCAGCTCACCACTATCGGGACAGTATAACGAG. It translates to CASSPLSGQYNE. The whole CDR3 is CASSPLSGQYNEQYF.

Notes on this clone: The DNA ends 3 residues before the CDR3 does, and the rest of the CDR3 is filled in from the germline J gene. The rearrangement uses TRBV20-1 and TRBJ2-6; D might be TRBD2 (7 bases). The germline V gene encodes CDR1 DFQATT and CDR2 SNEGSKA (reference sequence). This CDR3 has 15 residues. Trimming pared 6 bases from V and 2 bases from J, leaving 14 bases between. CDR3 protein: CSAQPGGPGANVLTF. The sequenced part of the CDR3 DNA is TGCAGTGCCCAACCCGGGGGGCCTGGGGCCAACGTC.

Of note for this clone: The CDR3 end lies 3 residues beyond the end of the read and is filled in from the germline J gene. The gene calls are TRBV6-2 or TRBV6-3 and TRBJ1-2; D call uncertain. Germline V gene sequence: CDR1 MNHEY, CDR2 SVGEGT. The CDR3 extends over 15 amino acids. V lost 4 bases to trimming and J lost 5 bases, with 17 bases between them. CDR3 protein: CASSLRGWDSYGYTF. CDR3 bases read: TGTGCCAGCAGTTTGCGGGGATGGGATTCGTATGGC.